This entry lists 18 T cell receptor beta chains sequenced from one sample in a study of cytomegalovirus exposure and HLA in healthy donors. Researchers ran the PCR with 60 Vbeta and 13 Jbeta primers. The data were produced by immunoSEQ multiplex PCR, yet TCRdb's version contains in-frame clones alone and is incomplete. Found here are roughly 75,000 clones; the top ten clones hold 4.5% to 5%. Sequenced: PBMCs. Receptor source: a man aged 35 to 55 in good health and CMV-seronegative.

The gene calls are TRBV10-3 and TRBJ1-2; D uncertain. The CDR3 totals 10 residues. Trimming pared 7 bases from V and 10 bases from J, leaving 10 bases between. Germline V gives CDR1 ENHRY, CDR2 SYGVKD. The CDR3 DNA sequence: TGTGCCATCAAATCCGCGAACTACACCTTC. This translates into CAIKSANYTF.

The J gene is TRBJ2-7, the V gene TRBV2, with no clear D. The CDR3 runs to 16 residues. Trimming pared 2 bases from V and 2 bases from J, leaving 16 bases between. CDR1 and CDR2 from the germline V gene are SNHLY and FYNNEI. DNA of the CDR3: TGTGCCAGCAGTGAAAAAAACAGCCCGCGCACCTACGAGCAGTACTTC. It translates to CASSEKNSPRTYEQYF.

V usage is TRBV6-1 and J usage is TRBJ2-5; D uncertain. The CDR3 runs to 11 residues. V gave up 6 bases and J gave up 5 bases, with 7 bases separating them. From germline, CDR1 is MNHNS and CDR2 SASEGT. The CDR3 sequence is CASRLKETQYF. The DNA of the CDR3 is TGTGCCAGCAGACTAAAGGAGACCCAGTACTTC.

The gene calls are TRBV29-1 and TRBJ1-1, with a tentative D call TRBD1 (6 bases). This CDR3 is built from 12 residues. CDR1 is SQVTM and CDR2 is ANQGSEA in the germline V gene. The V and J ends lost 4 bases and 5 bases respectively, with 11 bases between them. CDR3 protein: CSVVQGRTEAFF. CDR3 bases: TGCAGCGTTGTACAGGGCAGGACTGAAGCTTTCTTT. The full variable domain, its missing parts supplied by reference TRBV29-1 and TRBJ1-1, is SAVISQKPSRDICQRGTSLTIQCQVDSQVTMMFWYRQQPGQSLTLIATANQGSEATYESGFVIDKFPISRPNLTFSTLTVSNMSPEDSSIYLCSVVQGRTEAFFGQGTRLTVV.

This rearrangement joins TRBV4-2 to TRBJ1-2; TRBD1 aligns across 7 bases. The V segment lost 4 bases and the J segment 8 bases; nucleotides outside the gene matches: 10. This CDR3 comprises 14 residues. CDR1 and CDR2 (germline): LGHNA, YNFKEQ. CDR3: CASSPETGPWGYTF. DNA of the CDR3: TGTGCCAGCAGCCCAGAGACAGGGCCTTGGGGCTACACCTTC.

The chain links TRBV6-5 to TRBJ2-2; TRBD1 agrees at 7 bases. The CDR3 has 15 amino acids. V dropped 2 bases and J dropped 4; count of bases not matched to a gene: 4. Per the germline V gene, CDR1 is MNHEY and CDR2 is SVGAGI. The CDR3 loop reads CASSYGSGGTGELFF. For the CDR3, the DNA is TGTGCCAGCAGTTACGGTTCAGGGGGCACCGGGGAGCTGTTTTTT.

The chain has TRBV30 and TRBJ2-1; possibly TRBD2 for D (5 bases). V lost 1 base and J 10 bases, leaving 14 bases between the germline ends. Germline V gene data show CDR1 as GTSNPN and CDR2 as SVGIG (reference sequence). The CDR3 is made up of 13 amino acids. The CDR3 protein is CAWSGNREGEQFF. The CDR3 nucleotides are TGTGCCTGGAGTGGAAACCGCGAGGGCGAGCAGTTCTTC.

The chain links TRBV27 to TRBJ2-5; no firm D call. The closer fit of TRBJ2-7 to the DNA end suggests the J call may be wrong. The germline V gene encodes CDR1 MNHEY and CDR2 SMNVEV (reference sequence). This CDR3 comprises 13 residues. The CDR3 DNA reads as TGTGCCAGCAGTATAAGTGTAACCTACGAGCAGTACTTC. Protein: CASSISVTYEQYF.

V gene TRBV29-1 combines with J gene TRBJ1-4; D not resolved. From germline, CDR1 is SQVTM and CDR2 ANQGSEA. The CDR3 contains 12 residues. V was clipped by 4 bases and J by 7 bases, with 10 bases between them. The CDR3 loop is CSVASAGEKLFF. The CDR3, as DNA: TGCAGCGTTGCGTCCGCGGGTGAAAAACTGTTTTTT.

This chain links TRBV5-6 with TRBJ1-5, with D unclear. CDR3 size: 16 residues. Germline loops: CDR1 SGHDT, CDR2 YYEEEE. Deletions cut 0 bases from V and 3 bases from J, with 13 bases between. The CDR3 spells CASSLAGRTNNQPQHF. For the CDR3, the DNA is TGTGCCAGCAGCTTGGCTGGCAGAACGAACAATCAGCCCCAGCATTTT.

The rearrangement joins TRBV6-5 to TRBJ1-1, with 8 bases matching TRBD1. Unmatched junction bases numbered 3, after V lost 5 bases and J lost 4 bases. The V gene's germline CDR1 is MNHEY and CDR2 SVGAGI. This CDR3 is built from 13 residues. For the CDR3, the DNA is TGTGCCAGCAGTGTAACAGGGGGCACTGAAGCTTTCTTT. This gives the protein CASSVTGGTEAFF.

The chain uses TRBV13 and TRBJ2-6; 15 positions match TRBD2. The CDR3 covers 19 residues. Germline CDR1 reads PRHDT; CDR2 reads FYEKMQ (reference sequence). The V gene end was trimmed by 9 bases and the J gene end by 2 bases; junction bases not matched to a gene: 11. The CDR3 DNA reads as TGTGCCAGTACACCTGGACTAGCGGGGGGGCTTGCTGGGGCCAACGTCCTGACTTTC. This codes for CASTPGLAGGLAGANVLTF.

V and J are TRBV11-1 and TRBJ2-7; 7 bases fit TRBD1. Germline lookup yields CDR1 SGHAT and CDR2 FQDESV (reference sequence). V trimming: 5 bases; J trimming: 0 bases; junction bases outside the gene matches: 4. The CDR3 is 14 residues long. CDR3 nucleotide sequence: TGTGCCAGCAGCACTAACAGGGGCTCCTACGAGCAGTACTTC. It translates to CASSTNRGSYEQYF.

The chain recombines TRBV10-3 with TRBJ1-1; 9 nucleotides line up with TRBD1. This CDR3 comprises 17 residues. The J segment lost 6 bases and the V segment lost 0 bases, leaving 11 bases of the junction unmatched. The germline gives CDR1 ENHRY, CDR2 SYGVKD. The DNA of the CDR3 is TGTGCCATCAGTGAGTCGGGACAGGGTATCAGGAGCGCTGAAGCTTTCTTT. It yields the protein CAISESGQGIRSAEAFF.

This chain connects TRBV5-6 to TRBJ2-5; D remains unclear. This CDR3 contains 14 residues. The V gene's germline CDR1 is SGHDT and CDR2 YYEEEE. V dropped 0 bases and J dropped 3 bases, with 9 bases sitting between them. CDR3 sequence: CASSLDRVEETQYF. Here the CDR3 DNA reads TGTGCCAGCAGCTTGGATCGGGTTGAAGAGACCCAGTACTTC.

The J gene is TRBJ2-7, the V gene TRBV18, with TRBD2 matching 9 bases. The CDR3 runs to 15 residues. CDR1 KGHSH and CDR2 LQKENI come from the germline V gene. V was clipped by 3 bases and J by 2 bases; unmatched bases: 5. The CDR3 is CASSPVRGGAYEQYF. CDR3 bases: TGTGCCAGCTCACCGGTGCGGGGGGGAGCCTACGAGCAGTACTTC.

The chain couples TRBV12-5 to TRBJ2-1; TRBD1 aligns across 9 bases. V was pared by 1 base and J by 8 bases, with 12 bases of the junction left unmatched. CDR1 LGHNT and CDR2 FRNRAP come from the germline V gene. The CDR3 runs 17 residues. This chain's CDR3 is CASGLGPGTGLGDEQFF. In DNA, the CDR3 is TGTGCTAGTGGTTTGGGCCCCGGGACAGGGCTTGGGGATGAGCAGTTCTTC.

This chain uses TRBV5-8 with TRBJ2-1; the match to TRBD2 covers 7 bases. The CDR3 totals 15 residues. Per germline, CDR1 SGHTS and CDR2 YDEGEE. After removal of 4 bases from V and 7 bases from J, the junction contained 11 bases not matched to a gene. CDR3: CASSPLQDSGNEQFF. DNA for the CDR3: TGTGCCAGCAGCCCCCTCCAAGATAGCGGGAATGAGCAGTTCTTC.